The 26 T cell receptor beta chains reported below all come from one sample, sequenced in a study of Ad26.COV2.S vaccination and SARS-CoV-2 variants. As for treatment: around 19 received Ad26.COV2.S at low or high dose, single or two shots; about 5 received placebo; per-sample allocation not given. Sample collection was performed on day 63 after the first vaccine or placebo injection. Generated by immunoSEQ multiplex PCR, the TCRdb table keeps only in-frame clones and is missing some. The sample shows about 680,000 clones, about 89% of them seen only once. Sequenced here: peripheral blood, sampled in a trial of Ad26.COV2.S vaccine versus placebo. These receptor sequences come from a person aged 18-65 years who received the Ad26.COV2.S COVID-19 vaccine or a placebo.

The V and J genes are TRBV6-5 and TRBJ2-1, with TRBD2 matching 12 bases. The CDR3 is 14 amino acids. Per the germline V gene, CDR1 is MNHEY and CDR2 is SVGAGI. The V segment lost 6 bases and the J segment 8 bases; nucleotides outside the gene matches: 5. This chain's CDR3 is CASRGTSGSDEQFF. CDR3 DNA: TGTGCCAGCAGGGGGACTAGCGGGTCGGATGAGCAGTTCTTC.

The chain combines TRBV24-1 with TRBJ1-2; D is unresolved. V was pared by 4 bases and J by 6 bases, with 17 bases between. The germline V gene encodes CDR1 KGHDR and CDR2 SFDVKD. The CDR3 has 15 residues. Written as DNA, the CDR3 is TGTGCCACCAGTGAACCCGGGGTCCCAACACATGGCTACACCTTC. This sequence encodes CATSEPGVPTHGYTF.

The V call is TRBV6-5, the J call TRBJ2-7; the D gene could be TRBD1 or TRBD2 (6 bases each). Trimming cost V 9 bases and J 6 bases, with 15 bases left between them. The CDR3 is 12 residues long. The germline CDR1 and CDR2 sequences are MNHEY and SVGAGI. CDR3 sequence (DNA): TGTGCCAGTCGGACGGGGGCGCGCGAGCAGTACTTC. The encoded protein is CASRTGAREQYF.

This clone was found once. The chain joins TRBV25-1 to TRBJ1-1; TRBD1 aligns across 10 bases. CDR1 MGHDK and CDR2 SYGVNS come from the germline V gene. This CDR3 region has 13 residues. After removal of 4 bases from V and 4 bases from J, the junction contained 0 bases not matched to a gene. This chain's CDR3 is CASSGTGGTEAFF. CDR3 sequence (DNA): TGTGCCAGCAGTGGGACAGGGGGCACTGAAGCTTTCTTT.

The chain couples TRBV3-1 (or the pseudogene TRBV3-2) to TRBJ2-2; 9 bases fit TRBD2. The CDR3 covers 18 residues. The junction had 16 bases not matched to a gene; V was cut back by 6 bases and J by 5 bases. CDR1 is LGHDT and CDR2 is YNNKEL in the germline V gene (reference sequence). CDR3 bases: TGTGCCAGCAGAGATGGATCTAGCGGGATGATTAGGACCGGGGAGCTGTTTTTT. Its protein is CASRDGSSGMIRTGELFF.

This chain connects TRBV5-4 to TRBJ1-1; possible D gene TRBD1, 5 bases. Germline values: CDR1 SGHNT, CDR2 YYREEE (reference sequence). V lost 3 bases, J lost 0 bases, and 12 bases lay in between. The CDR3 totals 15 residues. CDR3 residues: CASSWGRTMNTEAFF. The DNA for the CDR3 is TGTGCCAGCAGCTGGGGACGGACCATGAACACTGAAGCTTTCTTT.

The V and J genes are TRBV6-5 and TRBJ1-2; possible D gene TRBD1, 5 bases. The length of the CDR3 is 13 residues. Between the trimmed V and J ends, which lost 8 bases and 7 bases, there was a span of 17 bases. CDR1 is MNHEY and CDR2 is SVGAGI in the germline V gene. The CDR3 spells CASGDPPRGGYTF. The CDR3 bases are TGTGCCAGCGGGGACCCTCCGCGGGGTGGCTACACCTTC.

The chain employs TRBV3-1 (or the pseudogene TRBV3-2) and TRBJ2-1; 11 bases are shared with TRBD2. Trimming at V came to 3 bases and at J to 10 bases, leaving 8 bases not matched to a gene. The CDR3 has 15 amino acids. Germline CDR1 and CDR2: LGHDT and YNNKEL (reference sequence). In DNA, the CDR3 is TGTGCCAGCAGCCACCTTGGACTAGCGGGTGAGGAGCAGTTCTTC. Protein sequence: CASSHLGLAGEEQFF.

CDR3 loop: CASSFTQGFAGELFF. The DNA of the CDR3 is TGTGCCAGCAGCTTCACCCAGGGGTTCGCCGGGGAGCTGTTTTTT. V and J are TRBV5-4 and TRBJ2-2, with D possibly TRBD1 on 6 matching bases. V was clipped by 2 bases and J by 6 bases, with 14 bases between them. The germline gives CDR1 SGHNT, CDR2 YYREEE (reference sequence). This CDR3 is 15 amino acids long.

As to this clone: Other DNA sequences in this specimen translate into the identical CDR3. The chain links TRBV18 to TRBJ1-5; D call uncertain. V was clipped by 3 bases and J by 5 bases, with 11 bases between them. The CDR3 extends over 14 amino acids. Germline loops: CDR1 KGHSH, CDR2 LQKENI. CDR3 DNA sequence: TGTGCCAGCTCACCTCAGGACGGAGATCAGCCCCAGCATTTT. Translation: CASSPQDGDQPQHF.

CDR3 in DNA: TGTGCCAGCAGCTCCGGGACAGGAGAATACTACGAGCAGTACTTC. Protein sequence: CASSSGTGEYYEQYF. The chain has TRBV11-3 and TRBJ2-7; 8 bases map to TRBD1. CDR3 length equals 15 residues. Trimming took 4 bases from V and 3 from J; bases not matched to a gene: 8. The germline CDR1 and CDR2 sequences are SGHNT and YENEEA.

Details on this clone: This same CDR3 is encoded by further DNA sequences in the sample. V usage is TRBV20-1 and J usage is TRBJ2-7; D gene uncertain. Germline-derived CDR1 and CDR2 are DFQATT and SNEGSKA (reference sequence). The CDR3 covers 10 residues. Trimming pared 1 base from V and 3 bases from J, leaving 1 base between. This CDR3 reads CSARGYEQYF. For the CDR3, the DNA is TGCAGTGCTAGAGGCTACGAGCAGTACTTC.

The V gene is TRBV6-1, the J gene TRBJ1-1, with D maybe TRBD1 (5 bases). This CDR3 has 16 residues. With 0 bases removed from V and 1 base from J, the gap between germline ends came to 12 bases. Per the germline V gene, CDR1 is MNHNS and CDR2 is SASEGT. CDR3 region: CASSEAGQLPNTEAFF. The CDR3 nucleotides read TGTGCCAGCAGTGAAGCGGGGCAGCTCCCGAACACTGAAGCTTTCTTT.

CDR3 sequence reads: CASTTTPPDYGYTF. The CDR3 DNA sequence: TGTGCCAGCACAACAACCCCGCCGGACTATGGCTACACCTTC. The chain recombines TRBV5-8 with TRBJ1-2; D unclear. Per germline, CDR1 SGHTS and CDR2 YDEGEE. The CDR3 loop spans 14 amino acids. Trimming pared 6 bases from V and 3 bases from J, leaving 15 bases between.

The chain employs TRBV10-1 and TRBJ1-6; TRBD1 is a possible D gene (5 bases). Germline V gives CDR1 WNHNN, CDR2 SYGVQD (reference sequence). The CDR3 extends over 13 amino acids. In nucleotides, the CDR3 is TGCGGGGGCGGCCGCTCCTATAATTCACCCCTCCACTTT. Encoded protein: CGGGRSYNSPLHF.

V and J are TRBV3-1 (or the pseudogene TRBV3-2) and TRBJ1-5; tentatively, D is TRBD1 (6 bases). V was pared by 6 bases and J by 2 bases, with 17 bases between. Germline CDR1 and CDR2: LGHDT and YNNKEL (reference sequence). This CDR3 is built from 16 residues. CDR3 coding DNA: TGTGCCAGCAGTAATACAGGGCTGGGGGGCAATCAGCCCCAGCATTTT. It codes for CASSNTGLGGNQPQHF.

Turning to this clone: In the same sample, other DNA sequences code for this CDR3. V is TRBV5-1 and J is TRBJ2-5; D not certain. The germline V gene encodes CDR1 SGHRS and CDR2 YFSETQ. The CDR3 extends over 13 amino acids. The germline V and J ends were trimmed by 0 bases and 2 bases, with 5 bases remaining between them. CDR3 region: CASSLGGQETQYF. CDR3 sequence (DNA): TGCGCCAGCAGCTTGGGCGGTCAAGAGACCCAGTACTTC.

CDR3 bases: TGTGCCAGCAGTTACCGTTATAGCAATCAGCCCCAGCATTTT. This gives the protein CASSYRYSNQPQHF. The chain uses TRBV6-5 and TRBJ1-5; D is unresolved. Trimming shortened V by 2 bases and J by 0 bases, and 5 bases separated the two germline ends. This CDR3 is built from 14 residues. Germline lookup yields CDR1 MNHEY and CDR2 SVGAGI.

V usage is TRBV29-1 and J usage is TRBJ1-2; 7 positions match TRBD1. Germline CDR1 SQVTM, CDR2 ANQGSEA. The CDR3 contains 12 residues. The V gene end was trimmed by 8 bases and the J gene end by 3 bases; junction bases not matched to a gene: 6. CDR3 in amino acids: CSLRQGDYGYTF. In DNA form, the CDR3 reads TGCAGCTTGAGACAGGGTGACTATGGCTACACCTTC.

This chain uses TRBV19 with TRBJ2-2; a weak D match, TRBD1 (5 bases). V dropped 3 bases and J dropped 4 bases, with 12 bases sitting between them. This CDR3 is built from 15 residues. Germline V gene data show CDR1 as LNHDA and CDR2 as SQIVND (reference sequence). The CDR3 sequence is CASSITSRVTGELFF. The DNA for the CDR3 is TGTGCCAGTAGTATTACATCCAGGGTCACCGGGGAGCTGTTTTTT.

The chain is built from TRBV24-1 and TRBJ2-1, with D hard to call. This CDR3 has 12 residues. CDR1 and CDR2 (germline): KGHDR, SFDVKD. V dropped 7 bases and J dropped 9 bases, with 12 bases sitting between them. The CDR3 spells CATRSETFEQFF. In DNA, the CDR3 is TGTGCCACCAGATCAGAAACGTTTGAGCAGTTCTTC.

The J gene is TRBJ2-2, the V gene TRBV6-6; no definite D call. V was shortened by 0 bases and J by 0 bases, with 8 bases between the two germline ends. The CDR3 is 16 residues long. Per the germline V gene, CDR1 is MNHNY and CDR2 is SVGAGI (reference sequence). The CDR3 sequence is CASSYSRTPNTGELFF. CDR3 coding DNA: TGTGCCAGCAGTTACTCGCGTACACCGAACACCGGGGAGCTGTTTTTT.

The V gene is TRBV3-1 (or the pseudogene TRBV3-2), the J gene TRBJ2-1; 13 nucleotides align to TRBD2. The germline CDR1 and CDR2 sequences are LGHDT and YNNKEL (reference sequence). This CDR3 has 16 amino acids. The V segment lost 5 bases and the J segment 12 bases; nucleotides outside the gene matches: 13. CDR3 in amino acids: CASSLLAGGVQFVQFF. As DNA, the CDR3 is TGTGCCAGCAGCTTACTAGCGGGAGGGGTACAATTTGTGCAGTTCTTC.

This clone is a singleton in its sample. CDR3 sequence reads: CASSHARGDTGELFF. The CDR3 bases are TGCGCCAGCAGCCACGCAAGGGGGGACACCGGGGAGCTGTTTTTT. This chain uses TRBV5-1 with TRBJ2-2; possibly TRBD1 or TRBD2 for D (6 bases each). V lost 4 bases and J 3 bases, leaving 13 bases between the germline ends. This CDR3 is built from 15 residues. Germline-derived CDR1 and CDR2 are SGHRS and YFSETQ.

The rearrangement joins TRBV6-5 to TRBJ1-2, with 8 bases that match TRBD1. The CDR3 extends over 13 amino acids. Per the germline V gene, CDR1 is MNHEY and CDR2 is SVGAGI. After removal of 6 bases from V and 8 bases from J, the junction contained 8 bases not matched to a gene. CDR3 nucleotide sequence: TGTGCCAGCAGCTCAGGGGGCGGGCGGGGCTACACCTTC. It yields the protein CASSSGGGRGYTF.

The gene calls are TRBV19 and TRBJ1-4, with 12 positions matching TRBD1. Trimming removed 8 bases from V and 8 bases from J; junction bases left unmatched: 12. The CDR3 extends over 16 amino acids. Germline CDR1 and CDR2: LNHDA and SQIVND (reference sequence). CDR3 DNA sequence: TGTGCCAGTCGCTCCGGGACAGGGGGCTATGGGGAAAAACTGTTTTTT. Encoded protein: CASRSGTGGYGEKLFF.